This T cell receptor (beta chain) is drawn from a study of CD4 T cells in relation to SARS-CoV-2 and coronaviruses (dated by TCRdb to 2020 to 2023). Background on the whole study: In the ViraFEST assay, PBMCs were cultured with antigen for 9 to 10 days, after which TCR beta CDR3s were sequenced to identify clonal expansions specific to the antigen. An HIV-1 Nef peptide pool or a culture without peptide was used as the negative reference condition. Using patient-derived lymphoblastoid cell lines, the shared crossreactive spike epitopes were mapped to their HLA restriction. At the level of individual TCR clonotypes, the study evaluated whether memory CD4+ T cells crossreact between the spike proteins of SARS-CoV-2 and those of common cold coronaviruses. The Adaptive Biotechnologies TCR-sequencing kit was used to sequence samples from a few pre-COVID donors and the naive versus memory experiments, while other data came from Illumina-based sequencing. A different, Illumina-based TCR-beta assay was used to sequence expansion assays from other donors in the study. Study-wide findings and limitations: Compared with monoreactive clones, crossreactive clones had significantly weaker SARS-CoV-2-driven expansion, a result consistent with antigenic imprinting. Small numbers of patients and of tested TCRs were a limitation of the study. No donor contributed both pre-pandemic and post-infection samples, which limited tracing the source of pre-existing responses. Crossreactivity analysis was centred on spike protein, so crossreactivity against other viral proteins was not assessed. Memory CD4+ clonotypes crossrecognizing SARS-CoV-2 and at least one common cold coronavirus spike were found in approximately 60% of donors.

Concerning this clone: Its recognized antigen is unknown. The sample holds no much larger clone one base away, and base qualities are not on file.

Libraries were prepared through the immunoSEQ multiplex PCR assay. Under the source paper's analysis protocol: Preprocessing removed nonproductive sequences and CDR3s not starting with C, not ending with F or W, or shorter than 7 amino acids. The MANAFEST web app identified antigen-specific clonotypes based on expansion compared with the reference and other culture wells. A clone counted as positive if significantly expanded in 2 of 3 replicate wells versus the reference culture at FDR below 0.05. To be called positive, a clone also had to show significant expansion compared with every other tandem well and an odds ratio greater than 5. CDR3 homology was measured as pairwise Levenshtein distance, computed with the stringdist R package after trimming three terminal residues from each end. As stored in TCRdb, this immuneACCESS dataset retains in-frame rearrangements with V and J assigned. A fraction of the clones does not appear; measured against another copy, unresolved V genes explain less than half of the discrepancy, and the remainder lacks a known reason. That table is the source of V, J and clone size, and D and trimming were worked out from the DNA. This sample is represented by approximately 25,000 clones; less than 75% of them were singletons. Clones ranked in the top ten supply 18% of the sample.

CD4+ T cells from unexposed donors were collected before the COVID-19 pandemic (2011-2018). After around 10 days of culture, CD4+ T cells were isolated with the EasySep CD4+ T cell isolation kit. As cell numbers permitted, CD4+ T cells from unexposed donors were tested for reactivity to SARS-CoV-2 S and N and to four common cold coronavirus spike pools. Each well held 1.5 million to 2.5 million PBMCs cultured in IMDM containing 5% human AB serum and roughly 9.4 IU/ml IL-2. Half of the culture medium was replaced with fresh IL-2-containing medium on days 3 and 7. Triplicate replicate wells were generally used for each peptide culture condition. The leukapheresis product for the unexposed donors was obtained through commercial purchase. Ficoll-Paque PLUS gradient centrifugation was used to isolate PBMCs from leukapheresis product or whole blood. PBMCs were either cryopreserved at -140°C or used fresh in the expansion assay. The QIAamp Micro DNA Kit was used to extract genomic DNA from the CD4+ T cells.

This sequence was found in a human donor in good health. The specimen sequenced was CD4+ T cells from PBMCs, cultured in vitro.

The CDR3 region reads CASSLAENSPLHF. The sequenced DNA is TGCGCCAGCAGCTTGGCCGAGAATTCACCCCTCCACTTT. The chain couples TRBV5-1 to TRBJ1-6; no confident D gene assignment can be made. Reading from cysteine to phenylalanine, the CDR3 counts 13 amino acids. CDR3 DNA is the only sequence kept; it has 39 bases, read in frame from the first base. According to the germline V gene, CDR1 reads SGHRS and CDR2 reads YFSETQ. The germline ends are 5 bases apart after V is trimmed by 0 bases and J by 7 bases.